The TCR beta chain described here comes from a study of T-cell memory formation after mild COVID-19. There are 18 residues in the CDR3. Trimming left V 1 base short and J 0 bases short, with 16 bases between. The germline V gene encodes CDR1 MGHRA and CDR2 YSYEKL. TCRdb used MiXCR to reprocess the 5' RACE reads, holding one entry per CDR3 protein. Counted here are just over 300,000 distinct CDR3 sequences, 15% to 20% occurring once; the ten biggest clones make up around 20%. This clonotype was observed many times. The V call is TRBV4-1, the J call TRBJ2-1; possibly TRBD1 for D (6 bases). The specimen sequenced was PBMCs or a T cell subset sorted from them (not recorded which). The receptor's source is a young man who had mild COVID-19 (a few samples of this study predate the infection). Cell type and time point are not known. The CDR3 loop is CASSQGLTGKGSYNEQFF. The CDR3 DNA sequence: TGCGCCAGCAGCCAAGGGCTTACAGGGAAAGGCTCCTACAATGAGCAGTTCTTC.